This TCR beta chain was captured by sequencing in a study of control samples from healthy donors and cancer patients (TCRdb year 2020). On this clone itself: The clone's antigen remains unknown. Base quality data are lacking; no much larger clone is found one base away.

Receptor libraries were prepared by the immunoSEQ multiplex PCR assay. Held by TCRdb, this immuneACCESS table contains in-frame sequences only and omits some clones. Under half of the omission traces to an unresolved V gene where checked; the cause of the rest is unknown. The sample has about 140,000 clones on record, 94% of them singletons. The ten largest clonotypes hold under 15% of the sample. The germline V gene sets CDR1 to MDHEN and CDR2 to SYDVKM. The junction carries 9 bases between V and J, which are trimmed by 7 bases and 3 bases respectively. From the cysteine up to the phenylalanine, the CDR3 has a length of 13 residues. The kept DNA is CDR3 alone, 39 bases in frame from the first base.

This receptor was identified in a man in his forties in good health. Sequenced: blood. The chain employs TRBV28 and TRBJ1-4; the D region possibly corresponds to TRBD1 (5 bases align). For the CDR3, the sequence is CASIRGANEKLFF. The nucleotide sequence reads TGTGCCAGCATTCGGGGGGCTAATGAAAAACTGTTTTTT.